The entry below gives a single T cell receptor (beta chain) sequence along with its context. Antigen: not known. J lost 2 bases, V lost 4 bases, and 7 bases had no gene match. This CDR3 contains 16 residues. The germline V gene encodes CDR1 MGHRA and CDR2 YSYEKL. The record originates from a study of cytomegalovirus exposure and HLA in healthy donors. Whole-study context: The same platform was used for the 130 or so validation repertoires as for the 650 to 800 first-cohort repertoires, as reported in a later analysis.

Points from the study as a whole: That first-cohort TCR clusters tended to co-occur in the 120 or so validation repertoires was found in a later analysis. The study put some 160 TCR beta chains on its list as cytomegalovirus-associated. Reported performance of the classifier showed diagnosis of cytomegalovirus status with high specificity and sensitivity.

The assay was immunoSEQ multiplex PCR, and TCRdb's table has in-frame clones only and misses some. The sample contains about 160,000 clones, about 82% of which appear only once. V is TRBV4-1 and J is TRBJ2-2, with TRBD2 matching over 7 bases. The sequenced material came from PBMCs. The TCR comes from a man aged 30 to 45 in good health and CMV-seropositive. The CDR3 sequence is CASSREGAGNTGELFF. For the CDR3, the DNA is TGCGCCAGCAGCCGGGAGGGAGCGGGTAACACCGGGGAGCTGTTTTTT.